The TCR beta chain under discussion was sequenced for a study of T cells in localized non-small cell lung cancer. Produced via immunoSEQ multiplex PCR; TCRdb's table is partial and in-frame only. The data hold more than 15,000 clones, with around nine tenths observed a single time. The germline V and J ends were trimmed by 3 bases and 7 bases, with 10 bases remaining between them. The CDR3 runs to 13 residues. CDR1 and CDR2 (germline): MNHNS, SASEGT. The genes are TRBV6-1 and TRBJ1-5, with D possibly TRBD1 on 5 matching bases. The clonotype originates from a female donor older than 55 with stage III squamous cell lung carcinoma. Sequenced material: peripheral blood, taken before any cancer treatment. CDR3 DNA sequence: TGTGCCAGCAGTGAGGAGGGACGGCAGCCCCAGCATTTT. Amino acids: CASSEEGRQPQHF.